The 14 T cell receptor beta chains below all came from one sample that was sequenced in a study of cytomegalovirus exposure and HLA in healthy donors. Amplification used 60 Vbeta primers and 13 Jbeta primers. Assay used: immunoSEQ multiplex PCR; TCRdb lists only in-frame clones, some missing. The data show approximately 190,000 clones, roughly 80% seen once. Sequencing was done on a sample of PBMCs. These receptor sequences come from a woman between 18 and 29 years old in good health and CMV-seronegative.

J is TRBJ2-1 and V is TRBV5-6, with D maybe TRBD2 (6 bases). CDR3 length: 15 residues. CDR1 and CDR2 (germline): SGHDT, YYEEEE. Trimming shortened V by 1 base and J by 0 bases, and 8 bases separated the two germline ends. The CDR3 DNA reads as TGTGCCAGCAGCTTGTACGGGAGCTCCTACAATGAGCAGTTCTTC. It yields the protein CASSLYGSSYNEQFF. Full variable domain (rest looked up from reference TRBV5-6 and TRBJ2-1): DAGVTQSPTHLIKTRGQQVTLRCSPKSGHDTVSWYQQALGQGPQFIFQYYEEEERQRGNFPDRFSGHQFPNYSSELNVNALLLGDSALYLCASSLYGSSYNEQFFGPGTRLTVL.

This clone has just one count. V gene TRBV12-2 combines with J gene TRBJ1-2; the table gives TRBD1 as D, unverified against the DNA. TRBV12-2 is shown as a pseudogene. The CDR3 length is 19 residues. In DNA form, the CDR3 reads TGTGCAAGTCGGAAAACGTGCGGGACAGGGGCCCTACGGGGCTATGGCTACACCTTC. Amino acids: CASRKTCGTGALRGYGYTF.

The sample holds a few counts of this clone. This chain links TRBV2 with TRBJ1-4; no definite D call. This CDR3 is 16 amino acids long. V gave up 7 bases and J gave up 5 bases, with 20 bases separating them. Germline assignment: CDR1 SNHLY and CDR2 FYNNEI. This chain's CDR3 is CASMYLRAAVNEKLFF. CDR3 DNA: TGTGCCAGCATGTATCTCCGGGCAGCGGTAAATGAAAAACTGTTTTTT.

The chain couples TRBV5-6 to TRBJ2-3, with 7 bases identical to TRBD2. V was pared by 6 bases and J by 2 bases, with 9 bases of the junction left unmatched. Germline V gene lookup returns CDR1 SGHDT and CDR2 YYEEEE. CDR3 length: 15 amino acids. CDR3 region: CASIPSGGLTDTQYF. The CDR3 DNA sequence: TGTGCCAGCATCCCCTCGGGGGGACTCACAGATACGCAGTATTTT. Filled out from reference TRBV5-6 and TRBJ2-3, the complete variable domain reads DAGVTQSPTHLIKTRGQQVTLRCSPKSGHDTVSWYQQALGQGPQFIFQYYEEEERQRGNFPDRFSGHQFPNYSSELNVNALLLGDSALYLCASIPSGGLTDTQYFGPGTRLTVL.

This chain uses TRBV1 with TRBJ1-2; TRBD1, the table's D call, was not compared with the DNA. TRBV1 is tagged as a pseudogene. The CDR3 extends over 14 amino acids. CDR3 bases: TGCACCAGCAAGCCTCGGACAGAGAACTATGGCTACACCTTC. This codes for CTSKPRTENYGYTF.

V usage is TRBV29-1 and J usage is TRBJ1-2, with 11 bases matching TRBD1. The CDR3 has 12 amino acids. Germline CDR1 is SQVTM and CDR2 is ANQGSEA. V shed 6 bases and J 4 bases; nucleotides not matched to a gene: 1. The CDR3 DNA follows: TGCAGCGTCGGACAGGGGGCCTATGGCTACACCTTC. It yields the protein CSVGQGAYGYTF. Based on the CDR3 plus reference TRBV29-1 and TRBJ1-2, the full variable domain is SAVISQKPSRDICQRGTSLTIQCQVDSQVTMMFWYRQQPGQSLTLIATANQGSEATYESGFVIDKFPISRPNLTFSTLTVSNMSPEDSSIYLCSVGQGAYGYTFGSGTRLTVV.

This clone has only a few counts. This sequence joins TRBV10-1 and TRBJ1-1; D ambiguous. V lost 2 bases and J 0 bases, leaving 7 bases between the germline ends. The germline gives CDR1 WNHNN, CDR2 SYGVQD (reference sequence). The CDR3 length is 14 residues. The CDR3, as DNA: TGCGCCAGCAGTGAGGACACTCTGAACACTGAAGCTTTCTTT. Translated, it gives CASSEDTLNTEAFF.

The chain combines TRBV6-5 with TRBJ2-3, with D maybe TRBD2 (6 bases). V shed 6 bases and J shed 1 base, with 11 bases lying between them. CDR3 size: 14 residues. The V gene's germline CDR1 is MNHEY and CDR2 SVGAGI. In DNA form, the CDR3 reads TGTGCCAGCAGAAAGCGGGCCCGCACAGATACGCAGTATTTT. This translates into CASRKRARTDTQYF.

The chain is built from TRBV28 and TRBJ1-2; D possibly corresponds to TRBD1 (5 bases). Deletions cut 6 bases from V and 2 bases from J, with 10 bases between. The germline CDR1 and CDR2 sequences are MDHEN and SYDVKM. This CDR3 has 13 amino acids. CDR3 loop: CASSRVLNYGYTF. The CDR3 region has the DNA TGTGCCAGCAGCAGGGTCCTAAACTATGGCTACACCTTC.

The chain recombines TRBV2 with TRBJ2-1; 16 nucleotides line up with TRBD2. After removal of 4 bases from V and 8 bases from J, the junction contained 23 bases not matched to a gene. The CDR3 totals 22 residues. The V gene's germline CDR1 is SNHLY and CDR2 FYNNEI. The CDR3 loop reads CASSGPTPARTGTSGRAYEQFF. CDR3 DNA: TGTGCCAGCAGTGGCCCCACCCCAGCCCGAACAGGGACTAGCGGGAGGGCCTATGAGCAGTTCTTC.

The genes are TRBV11-2 and TRBJ1-1; 9 bases are shared with TRBD1. The CDR3 has 14 amino acids. The V gene's germline CDR1 is SGHAT and CDR2 FQNNGV. Trimming removed 5 bases from V and 4 bases from J; junction bases left unmatched: 5. The CDR3: CASSPRQGGTEAFF. CDR3 DNA: TGTGCCAGCAGCCCGAGACAGGGGGGCACTGAAGCTTTCTTT.

The rearrangement links TRBV7-6 to TRBJ2-5; the match to TRBD2 covers 8 bases. V lost 1 base to trimming and J lost 5 bases; unmatched junction nucleotides: 3. The CDR3 extends over 14 amino acids. The V gene's germline CDR1 is SGHVS and CDR2 FNYEAQ. CDR3 amino acids: CASSLGTSFETQYF. In DNA, the CDR3 is TGTGCCAGCAGCTTAGGGACTAGCTTTGAGACCCAGTACTTC.

This chain joins TRBV2 and TRBJ2-2; D is unresolved. The germline gives CDR1 SNHLY, CDR2 FYNNEI. This CDR3 contains 14 residues. V lost 4 bases to trimming and J lost 5 bases, with 11 bases between them. CDR3 protein: CASSVSRLTGELFF. DNA of the CDR3: TGTGCCAGCAGTGTAAGCCGCTTAACCGGGGAGCTGTTTTTT.

The chain's CDR3 is CASSRGLAGGPISYEQYF. The CDR3 DNA sequence: TGTGCCAGCAGCCGTGGACTAGCGGGAGGGCCGATCTCCTACGAGCAGTACTTC. The rearrangement links TRBV9 to TRBJ2-7; 15 bases align to TRBD2. The CDR3 sequence is 18 residues long. V gave up 4 bases and J gave up 0 bases; unmatched junction bases: 8. CDR1 and CDR2 from the germline V gene are SGDLS and YYNGEE.